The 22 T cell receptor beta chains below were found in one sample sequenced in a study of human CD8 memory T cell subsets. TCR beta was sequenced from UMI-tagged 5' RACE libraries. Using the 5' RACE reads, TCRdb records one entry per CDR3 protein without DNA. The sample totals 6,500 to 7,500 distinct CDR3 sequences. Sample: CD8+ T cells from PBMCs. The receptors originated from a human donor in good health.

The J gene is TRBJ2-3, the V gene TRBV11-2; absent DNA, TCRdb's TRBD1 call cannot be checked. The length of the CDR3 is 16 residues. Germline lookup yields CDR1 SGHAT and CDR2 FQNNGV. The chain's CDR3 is CASSPSVAGAVDTQYF.

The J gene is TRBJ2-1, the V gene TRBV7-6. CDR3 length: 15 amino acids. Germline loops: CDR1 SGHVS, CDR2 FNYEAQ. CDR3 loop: CASSSTVKPYNEQFF.

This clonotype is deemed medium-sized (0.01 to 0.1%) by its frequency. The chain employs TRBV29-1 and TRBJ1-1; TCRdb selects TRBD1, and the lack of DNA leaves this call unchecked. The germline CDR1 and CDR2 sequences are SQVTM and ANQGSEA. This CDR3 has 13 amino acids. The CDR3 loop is CSAVPTGDTEAFF.

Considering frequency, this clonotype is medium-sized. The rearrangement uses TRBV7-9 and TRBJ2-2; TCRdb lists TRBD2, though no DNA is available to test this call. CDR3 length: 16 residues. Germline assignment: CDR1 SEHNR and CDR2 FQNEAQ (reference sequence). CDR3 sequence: CASSLEVGVETGELFF.

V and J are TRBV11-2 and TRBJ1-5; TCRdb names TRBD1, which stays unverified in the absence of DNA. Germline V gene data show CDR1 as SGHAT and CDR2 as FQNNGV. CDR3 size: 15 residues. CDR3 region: CASSLEGGAVQPQHF.

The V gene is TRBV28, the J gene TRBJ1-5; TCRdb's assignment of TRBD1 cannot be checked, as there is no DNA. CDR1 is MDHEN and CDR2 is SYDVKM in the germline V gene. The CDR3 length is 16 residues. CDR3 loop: CASSSPVRASDQPQHF.

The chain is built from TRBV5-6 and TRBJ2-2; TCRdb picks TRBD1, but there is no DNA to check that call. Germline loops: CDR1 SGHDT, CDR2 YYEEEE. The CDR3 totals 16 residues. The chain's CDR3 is CASGRHGGVNTGELFF.

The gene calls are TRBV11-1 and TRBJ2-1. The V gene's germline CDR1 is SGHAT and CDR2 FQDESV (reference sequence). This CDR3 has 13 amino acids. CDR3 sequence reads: CASSLAASAEQFF.

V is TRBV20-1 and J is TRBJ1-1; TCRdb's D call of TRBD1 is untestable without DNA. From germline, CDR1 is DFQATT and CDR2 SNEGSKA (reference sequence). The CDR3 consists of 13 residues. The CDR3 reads CSARDGTGPEAFF.

The CDR3 loop is CATADSSSYEQYF. The chain carries TRBV10-3 and TRBJ2-7; TCRdb indicates TRBD1, and absent DNA this call remains unverified. The CDR3 loop spans 13 amino acids. The germline CDR1 and CDR2 sequences are ENHRY and SYGVKD.

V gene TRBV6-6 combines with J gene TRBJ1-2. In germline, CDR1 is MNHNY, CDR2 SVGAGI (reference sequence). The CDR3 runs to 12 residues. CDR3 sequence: CASSYRSYGYTF.

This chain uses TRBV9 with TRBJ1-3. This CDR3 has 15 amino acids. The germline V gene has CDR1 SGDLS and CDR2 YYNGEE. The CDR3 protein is CASSVADISGNTIYF. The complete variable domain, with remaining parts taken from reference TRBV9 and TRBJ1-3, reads DSGVTQTPKHLITATGQRVTLRCSPRSGDLSVYWYQQSLDQGLQFLIQYYNGEERAKGNILERFSAQQFPDLHSELNLSSLELGDSALYFCASSVADISGNTIYFGEGSWLTVV.

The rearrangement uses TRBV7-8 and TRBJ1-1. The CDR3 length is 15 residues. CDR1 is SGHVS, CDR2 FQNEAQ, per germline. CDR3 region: CASSHTRDVGTEAFF. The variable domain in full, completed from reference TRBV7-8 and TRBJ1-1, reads GAGVSQSPRYKVAKRGQDVALRCDPISGHVSLFWYQQALGQGPEFLTYFQNEAQLDKSGLPSDRFFAERPEGSVSTLKIQRTQQEDSAVYLCASSHTRDVGTEAFFGQGTRLTVV.

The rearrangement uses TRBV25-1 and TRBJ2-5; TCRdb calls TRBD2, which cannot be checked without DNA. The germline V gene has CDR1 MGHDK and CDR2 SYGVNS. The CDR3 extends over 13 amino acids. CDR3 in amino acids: CASSEWTEETQYF.

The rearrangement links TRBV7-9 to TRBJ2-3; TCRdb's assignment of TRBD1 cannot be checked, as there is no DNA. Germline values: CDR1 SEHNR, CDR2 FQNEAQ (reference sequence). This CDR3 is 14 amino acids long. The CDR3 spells CASRRQGDADTQYF.

The CDR3 reads CASSQEPGTLTEAFF. The chain recombines TRBV4-1 with TRBJ1-1; TCRdb lists TRBD1, though no DNA is available to test this call. Germline V lookup: CDR1 MGHRA, CDR2 YSYEKL. The CDR3 is 15 amino acids.

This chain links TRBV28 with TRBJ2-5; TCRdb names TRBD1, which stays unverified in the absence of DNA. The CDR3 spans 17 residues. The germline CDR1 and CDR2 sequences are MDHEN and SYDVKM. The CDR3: CASSLNTGTGVRETQYF. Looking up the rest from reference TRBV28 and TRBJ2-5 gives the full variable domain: DVKVTQSSRYLVKRTGEKVFLECVQDMDHENMFWYRQDPGLGLRLIYFSYDVKMKEKGDIPEGYSVSREKKERFSLILESASTNQTSMYLCASSLNTGTGVRETQYFGPGTRLLVL.

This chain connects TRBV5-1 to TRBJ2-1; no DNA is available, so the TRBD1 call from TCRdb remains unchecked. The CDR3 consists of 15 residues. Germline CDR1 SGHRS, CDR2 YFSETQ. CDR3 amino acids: CASSDRGASANEQFF.

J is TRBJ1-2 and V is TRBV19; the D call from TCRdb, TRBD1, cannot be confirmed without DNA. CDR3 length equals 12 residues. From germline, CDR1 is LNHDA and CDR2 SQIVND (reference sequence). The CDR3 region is CASSPGGYGYTF.

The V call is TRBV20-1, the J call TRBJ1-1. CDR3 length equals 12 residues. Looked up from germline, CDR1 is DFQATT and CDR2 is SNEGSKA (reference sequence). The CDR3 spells CSAPFGNTEAFF.

The CDR3 sequence is CASSQDPAGGQDTQYF. V and J are TRBV4-3 and TRBJ2-3; TCRdb returns TRBD2, unconfirmable since there is no DNA. The germline gives CDR1 LGHNA, CDR2 YSLEER. CDR3 length equals 16 residues.

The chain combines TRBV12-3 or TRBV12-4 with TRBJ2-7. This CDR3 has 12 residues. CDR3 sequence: CASSFPTTEQYF.